This entry lists 16 T cell receptor beta chains sequenced from one sample in a study of cytomegalovirus exposure and HLA in healthy donors. It was with 60 Vbeta and 13 Jbeta primers that the PCR ran. Assay used: immunoSEQ multiplex PCR; TCRdb lists only in-frame clones, some missing. The table has about 100,000 clones, roughly 80% seen once. Sequenced sample: PBMCs. These receptors were obtained from a man between 45 and 60 years old in good health and CMV-seropositive.

This clone was seen only once. The genes are TRBV7-3 and TRBJ2-3; 8 nucleotides match TRBD2. Germline V CDR1 and CDR2: SGHTA, FQGTGA. J lost 5 bases, V lost 5 bases, and 12 bases had no gene match. The CDR3 sequence is 16 residues long. CDR3 DNA: TGTGCCAGCAGCCCCGCGGGCGGGGGGAGGGGAGATACGCAGTATTTT. Residues: CASSPAGGGRGDTQYF.

The chain joins TRBV5-8 to TRBJ1-1, with 7 bases that match TRBD1. This CDR3 spans 15 amino acids. The J segment lost 1 base and the V segment lost 1 base, leaving 4 bases of the junction unmatched. Germline-derived CDR1 and CDR2 are SGHTS and YDEGEE. The CDR3 region has the DNA TGTGCCAGCAGCTTGTATAACAGGGGGAACACTGAAGCTTTCTTT. Translated, it gives CASSLYNRGNTEAFF. Drawing the rest from reference TRBV5-8 and TRBJ1-1, the complete variable domain is EAGVTQSPTHLIKTRGQQATLRCSPISGHTSVYWYQQALGLGLQFLLWYDEGEERNRGNFPPRFSGRQFPNYSSELNVNALELEDSALYLCASSLYNRGNTEAFFGQGTRLTVV.

The chain recombines TRBV28 with TRBJ2-5, with 8 bases fitting TRBD1. CDR1 and CDR2 (germline): MDHEN, SYDVKM. J lost 6 bases, V lost 10 bases, and 10 bases had no gene match. This CDR3 is built from 13 residues. CDR3 nucleotide sequence: TGTGCCACCTGGGACAGGAATAGGAAGACCCAGTACTTC. Its translation: CATWDRNRKTQYF.

This chain joins TRBV7-2 and TRBJ2-2, with TRBD2 matching over 9 bases. CDR1 SGHTA and CDR2 FQGNSA come from the germline V gene. The ends lost 1 base at V and 4 bases at J; junction bases unmatched: 4. This CDR3 has 16 amino acids. The CDR3 DNA sequence: TGTGCCAGCAGCTTAGTATCTAGCGGGATCACCGGGGAGCTGTTTTTT. It yields the protein CASSLVSSGITGELFF.

The rearrangement uses TRBV7-2 and TRBJ1-2; D remains unclear. V was trimmed by 2 bases and J by 2 bases, leaving 9 bases between them. Germline CDR1 reads SGHTA; CDR2 reads FQGNSA. CDR3 size: 14 residues. The CDR3 sequence is CASSLSTENYGYTF. CDR3 DNA: TGTGCCAGCAGCTTAAGTACAGAAAACTATGGCTACACCTTC.

The rearrangement joins TRBV2 to TRBJ2-7; D is possibly TRBD1 (5 bases). Trimming stripped 3 bases from V and 0 bases from J, with 12 bases between. CDR1 is SNHLY, CDR2 FYNNEI, per germline. The CDR3 contains 15 residues. CDR3 loop: CASSDRGASSYEQYF. DNA of the CDR3: TGTGCCAGCAGTGACCGTGGGGCCAGCTCCTACGAGCAGTACTTC.

The chain uses TRBV6-5 and TRBJ2-2; no definite D call. V was clipped by 6 bases and J by 5 bases, with 10 bases between them. The V gene's germline CDR1 is MNHEY and CDR2 SVGAGI. The CDR3 is made up of 13 amino acids. The CDR3 DNA sequence: TGTGCCAGCAGAATAGGAGTAACCGGGGAGCTGTTTTTT. Translated: CASRIGVTGELFF.

The chain links TRBV7-2 to TRBJ2-5, with TRBD2 matching over 10 bases. Trimming at V came to 6 bases and at J to 5 bases, leaving 6 bases not matched to a gene. The CDR3 is 14 residues long. Looked up from germline, CDR1 is SGHTA and CDR2 is FQGNSA. CDR3 nucleotides: TGTGCCAGCAGTTCCCATAGCGGGGGGGAGACCCAGTACTTC. Amino acids: CASSSHSGGETQYF. Supplemented by reference TRBV7-2 and TRBJ2-5, the full variable domain reads GAGVSQSPSNKVTEKGKDVELRCDPISGHTALYWYRQSLGQGLEFLIYFQGNSAPDKSGLPSDRFSAERTGGSVSTLTIQRTQQEDSAVYLCASSSHSGGETQYFGPGTRLLVL.

The genes are TRBV7-2 and TRBJ1-3; D is unresolved. Looked up from germline, CDR1 is SGHTA and CDR2 is FQGNSA. The V gene lost 1 base and the J gene lost 2 bases, with 15 bases spanning the gap. The CDR3 extends over 17 amino acids. As DNA, the CDR3 is TGTGCCAGCAGCTTAGGGCCTCACATAAACCCTGGAAACACCATATATTTT. This encodes CASSLGPHINPGNTIYF.

The J gene is TRBJ2-4, the V gene TRBV28; the D gene is possibly TRBD2 (7 bases). Deletions cut 3 bases from V and 2 bases from J, with 14 bases between. Germline assignment: CDR1 MDHEN and CDR2 SYDVKM. The CDR3 is 16 amino acids. The CDR3 DNA follows: TGTGCCAGCAGTTTCTGGGGGGGCTTATCCAAAAACATTCAGTACTTC. Translation: CASSFWGGLSKNIQYF.

This chain links TRBV7-2 with TRBJ2-5; the match to TRBD2 covers 7 bases. Unmatched junction bases numbered 5, after V lost 1 base and J lost 6 bases. The CDR3 runs 14 residues. Germline CDR1 SGHTA, CDR2 FQGNSA. This CDR3 reads CASSLEPAGKTQYF. The CDR3 DNA follows: TGTGCCAGCAGCTTAGAACCAGCGGGGAAGACCCAGTACTTC.

The V gene is TRBV6-1, the J gene TRBJ1-5; 8 bases are shared with TRBD1. CDR3 length: 14 amino acids. Germline lookup yields CDR1 MNHNS and CDR2 SASEGT. The V gene end was trimmed by 8 bases and the J gene end by 0 bases; junction bases not matched to a gene: 3. The CDR3 loop is CASGTGPSNQPQHF. CDR3 DNA: TGTGCCAGCGGGACAGGTCCTAGCAATCAGCCCCAGCATTTT.

CDR3 in DNA: TGTGCCAGCACCAGGGGCATGAACACTGAAGCTTTCTTT. Translation: CASTRGMNTEAFF. This chain links TRBV28 with TRBJ1-1, with D possibly matching TRBD1 (6 bases). Trimming cost V 7 bases and J 0 bases, with 9 bases left between them. The CDR3 length is 13 residues. In germline, CDR1 is MDHEN, CDR2 SYDVKM.

The gene calls are TRBV7-9 and TRBJ1-1; the D gene is possibly TRBD1 (6 bases). V was trimmed by 0 bases and J by 3 bases, leaving 20 bases between them. There are 18 residues in the CDR3. CDR1 and CDR2 (germline): SEHNR, FQNEAQ (reference sequence). The CDR3 region is CASSLAIAAGTLDTEAFF. The CDR3 DNA reads as TGTGCCAGCAGCTTAGCCATCGCGGCCGGGACATTGGACACTGAAGCTTTCTTT.

V gene TRBV27 combines with J gene TRBJ1-2, with D perhaps matching TRBD1 (6 bases). From germline, CDR1 is MNHEY and CDR2 SMNVEV (reference sequence). The CDR3 length is 13 residues. V was cut by 5 bases and J by 4 bases, with 11 bases left in between. The CDR3 DNA reads as TGTGCCAGCAGTCTCGGACAGCTCTATGGCTACACCTTC. Amino acid sequence: CASSLGQLYGYTF.

This chain joins TRBV30 and TRBJ1-1; the D is unclear. The CDR3 loop spans 14 amino acids. Trimming stripped 2 bases from V and 5 bases from J, with 15 bases between. Germline V CDR1 and CDR2: GTSNPN, SVGIG (reference sequence). The CDR3 reads CAWSTSSGRTEAFF. The CDR3, as DNA: TGTGCCTGGAGTACCTCCTCGGGTCGGACTGAAGCTTTCTTT. The entire variable domain, with the rest obtained from reference TRBV30 and TRBJ1-1, is as follows: SQTIHQWPATLVQPVGSPLSLECTVEGTSNPNLYWYRQAAGRGLQLLFYSVGIGQISSEVPQNLSASRPQDRQFILSSKKLLLSDSGFYLCAWSTSSGRTEAFFGQGTRLTVV.